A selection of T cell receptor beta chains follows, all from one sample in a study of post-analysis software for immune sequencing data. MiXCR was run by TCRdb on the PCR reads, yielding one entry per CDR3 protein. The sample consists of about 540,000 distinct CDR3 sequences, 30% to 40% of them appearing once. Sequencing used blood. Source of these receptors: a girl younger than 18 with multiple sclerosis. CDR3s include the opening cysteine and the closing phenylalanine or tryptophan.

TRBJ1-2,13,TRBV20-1,CSATPGLMGGYTF
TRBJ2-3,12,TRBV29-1,CSVKGTTDTQYF
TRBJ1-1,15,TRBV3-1,CASSQDIHGNTEAFF
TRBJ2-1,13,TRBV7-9,CASRLGTSHEQFF
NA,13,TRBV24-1,CATGTGGEETQYF
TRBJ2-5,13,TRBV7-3,CASSIQGSETQYF
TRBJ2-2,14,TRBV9,CASSVETFTGELFF
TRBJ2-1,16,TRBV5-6,CASSPRPVLVNHEQFF
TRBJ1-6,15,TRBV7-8,CASSLSSGANSPLHF
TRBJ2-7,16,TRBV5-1,CASSLGSRDWVGEQYF
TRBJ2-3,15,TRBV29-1,CSVASRGDSTDTQYF
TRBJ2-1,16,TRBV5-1,CASSLGIPQPYNEQFF
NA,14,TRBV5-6,CASSQSRGSYEQYF
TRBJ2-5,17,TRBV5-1,CASSPGTGFLGLEAQYF
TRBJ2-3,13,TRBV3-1,CASSPVYADTQYF
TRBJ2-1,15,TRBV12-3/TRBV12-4,CASSFPRGLNNEQFF
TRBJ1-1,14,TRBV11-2,CASSLEALGTEAFF
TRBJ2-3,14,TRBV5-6,CASSLNLGGDTQYF
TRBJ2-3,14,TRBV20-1,CSARERGLLDTQYF
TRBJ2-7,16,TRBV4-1,CASSQVGRGKTYEQYF
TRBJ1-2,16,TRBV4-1,CASSQDYTGANCGYTF
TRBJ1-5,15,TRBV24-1,CATSAEGFGNQPQHF
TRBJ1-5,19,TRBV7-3,CASSFSVGTGGPSNQPQHF
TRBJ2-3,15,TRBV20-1,CSASIRSGGIDTQYF
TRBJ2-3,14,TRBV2,CASSGVASTDTQYF
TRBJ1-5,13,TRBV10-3,CAVGDREDQPQHF
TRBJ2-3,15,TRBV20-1,CSARDASLSTDTQYF
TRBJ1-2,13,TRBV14,CASSQDFQYGYTF
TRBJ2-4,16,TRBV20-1,CSARRAGSRAKNIQYF
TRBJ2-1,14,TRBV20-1,CSAATSGGPNEQFF
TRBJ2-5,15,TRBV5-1,CASSPGGGLQETQYF
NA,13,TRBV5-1,CASSSLQGYEQYF
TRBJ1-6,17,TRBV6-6,CASSYRLGLREGSPLHF
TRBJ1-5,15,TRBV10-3,CAISEGVQINQPQHF
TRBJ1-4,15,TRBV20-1,CSARDRQASNEKLFF
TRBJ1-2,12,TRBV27,CASSGALGGYTF
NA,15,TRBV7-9,CASTLRGQGRETQYF
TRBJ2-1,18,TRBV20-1,CSARSGDTRGSSYNEQFF
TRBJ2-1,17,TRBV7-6,CASSLRASGLLLNEQFF
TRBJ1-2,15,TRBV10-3,CAISEAPVGVGDYTF
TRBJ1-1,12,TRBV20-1,CSARRTGEEAFF
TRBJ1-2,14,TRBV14,CASSLEPENYGYTF
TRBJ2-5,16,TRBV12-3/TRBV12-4,CASSLRPAGHLQEQYF
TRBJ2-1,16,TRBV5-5,CASSLAWGSSYNEQFF
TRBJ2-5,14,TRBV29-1,CSVVGAGHGETQYF
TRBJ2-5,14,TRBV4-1,CASSTGTPTETQYF
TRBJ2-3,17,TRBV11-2,CASSFRAGAYSTDTQYF
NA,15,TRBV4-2,CASSQEGVGEETQYF
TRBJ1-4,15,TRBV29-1,CSVEAPPGGGEKLFF
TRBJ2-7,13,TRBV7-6,CASGRIGPDEQYF
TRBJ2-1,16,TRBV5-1,CASSSPSGVAYNEQFF
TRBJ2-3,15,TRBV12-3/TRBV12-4,CASRPGTGNADTQYF
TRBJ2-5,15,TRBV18,CASSPIIRAGETQYF
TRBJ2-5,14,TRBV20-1,CSATPGQGPETQYF